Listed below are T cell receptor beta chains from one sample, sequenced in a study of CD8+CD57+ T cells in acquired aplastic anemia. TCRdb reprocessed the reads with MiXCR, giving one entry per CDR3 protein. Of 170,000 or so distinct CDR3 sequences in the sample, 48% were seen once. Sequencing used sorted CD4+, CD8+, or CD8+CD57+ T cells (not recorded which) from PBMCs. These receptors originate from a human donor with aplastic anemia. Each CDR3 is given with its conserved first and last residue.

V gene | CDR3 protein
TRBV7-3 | CASSLSGGQREGRAYNEQFF
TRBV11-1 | CASSFNRDRGYYGYTF
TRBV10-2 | CASSESLAGGRNIQYF
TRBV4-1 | CASSQEQSYSYNEQFF
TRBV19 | CASSTAHIQGLSNYGYTF
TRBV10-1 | CASSEIWDTQYF
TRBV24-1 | CATSDLRGFGQYF
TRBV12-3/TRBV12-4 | CASRIQGRNSPLHF
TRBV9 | CASSLPQGTDEQYF
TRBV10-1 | CASSESGGSPYEQYF
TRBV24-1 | CATSDPDRGSYEQYF
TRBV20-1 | CSARGTGKYNEQFF
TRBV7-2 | CASSLDRQGNAFF
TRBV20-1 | CSAGATGIYGYTF
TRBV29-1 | CSVLTGIEAFF
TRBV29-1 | CSATGTPPSDEQHF
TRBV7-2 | CASSLGGARNTEAFF
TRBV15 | CATTIPYNSPLHF
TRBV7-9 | CASSSGRDEQYF
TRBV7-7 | CASSSNTEETQYF
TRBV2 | CASSQDGARNTEAFF
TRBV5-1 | CASKALSGYNSPLHF